Listed below are T cell receptor beta chains from one sample, sequenced in a study of T-cell reconstitution after alpha-beta-depleted transplantation in children. TCRdb passed the PCR reads through MiXCR, listing each CDR3 protein once. The sample comprises approximately 980,000 distinct CDR3 sequences, roughly 31% of which are singletons, and roughly 30% rests with the top ten. The sequencing here drew on PBMCs, mostly from graft donor cells, taken 360 days after TCRalphabeta/CD19-depleted stem cell transplant. These receptors were obtained from a boy in the first two years of life who had a stem cell transplant for SCID, so the T cells may come from the graft donor. Both conserved end residues are part of each CDR3.

V gene	J gene	CDR3 protein
TRBV5-1	TRBJ2-3	CASSLLPGPLNF
TRBV18	TRBJ2-3	CASSPDRVKDTQYF
TRBV28	TRBJ2-7	CASSLWPTPMGEQYF
TRBV20-1	TRBJ2-5	CSARTAESRTQYF
TRBV5-1	TRBJ2-5	CASSLRQERRETQYF
TRBV27	TRBJ2-1	CASRPGPLSEQFF
TRBV4-3	TRBJ1-1	CASSYVTGMNTEAFF
TRBV10-3	TRBJ2-7	CAISPLAGGSYEQYF
TRBV7-8	TRBJ2-2	CASSLVGAGGPAGELFF
TRBV20-1	TRBJ2-3	CSARERGDLTDTQYF
TRBV7-2	TRBJ2-1	CASSLKAADEQFF
TRBV5-1	TRBJ2-3	CASSFGGQPSADTQYF
TRBV4-2	TRBJ2-1	CASSQPTGGPYNEQFF
TRBV6-5	TRBJ2-7	CASSYQGQSSYEQYF
TRBV20-1	TRBJ1-1	CSAFLRDTEAFF
TRBV4-2	TRBJ2-1	CASSQRRGGEDNEQFF
TRBV4-1	TRBJ2-2	CASSRTVYANTGELFF
TRBV12-3/TRBV12-4	TRBJ2-4	CASSGQRVQNIQYF
TRBV15	TRBJ2-3	CATSRDVYGPPSAPDTQYF
TRBV5-1	TRBJ1-4	CASSLGPGLNEKLFF
TRBV11-2	TRBJ2-7	CASSLGRPRPTYEQYF
TRBV14	TRBJ2-6	CASSTAFGQSAASSGANVLTF
TRBV12-3/TRBV12-4	TRBJ1-2	CASSLLGITNYGYTF
TRBV20-1	TRBJ2-4	CSVVAKNIQYF
TRBV7-9	TRBJ1-2	CASSLVYPVGDGYTF
TRBV15	TRBJ1-2	CATSRDQGRWNYGYTF
TRBV11-2	TRBJ2-3	CASSLDRFLGDTQYF
TRBV7-6	TRBJ2-1	CASSLLSWADEQFF
TRBV5-1	TRBJ2-3	CASSLTGGNVDTQYF
TRBV9	TRBJ2-3	CASSPGLARNTQYF
TRBV5-1	TRBJ2-3	CASSLVTDTQYF
TRBV5-5	TRBJ2-7	CASSLPQNYEQYF
TRBV6-1	TRBJ1-1	CASTRGQMNTEAFF
TRBV5-1	TRBJ1-1	CASSLGSLPGAEAFF
TRBV12-3/TRBV12-4	TRBJ2-7	CASSPLWTALPREQYF
TRBV6-2/TRBV6-3	TRBJ2-7	CASSYSLDGTYEQYF
TRBV12-3/TRBV12-4	TRBJ2-1	CASSLQGPTYNEQFF
TRBV28	TRBJ2-1	CASTWTGLYNEQFF
TRBV7-9	TRBJ2-3	CASSFPAGGQDTQYF
TRBV5-1	TRBJ2-5	CASSFSYSKQETQYF
TRBV7-9	TRBJ1-6	CASSLDWVDSPLHF
TRBV5-1	TRBJ1-2	CASSSELDRAGYTF
TRBV19	TRBJ2-1	CASSPRASGHNEQFF
TRBV28	TRBJ2-1	CASSLDRESYNEQFF
TRBV6-1	TRBJ2-5	CASSERGQGVSETQYF
TRBV12-3/TRBV12-4	TRBJ2-3	CASSFHRSTDTQYF
TRBV19	TRBJ1-5	CASSIRASSLSNQPQHF
TRBV12-3/TRBV12-4	TRBJ2-1	CASSLGAYNEQFF
TRBV29-1	TRBJ2-1	CSVESWLYNEQFF
TRBV7-9	TRBJ2-7	CASSQFPSEQYF
TRBV12-3/TRBV12-4	TRBJ2-3	CASSPPENTQYF
TRBV4-3	TRBJ2-7	CASSQEAVGVRNEQYF
TRBV24-1	TRBJ2-1	CATSLGAGDNNEQFF
TRBV28	TRBJ2-3	CASMGAGISTDTQYF
TRBV28	TRBJ1-1	CASDRPLRSTEAFF
TRBV4-2	TRBJ2-1	CASSLQGESNNEQFF